Listed below are T cell receptor beta chains from one sample, sequenced in a study of CD8 T cells in ankylosing spondylitis. TCRdb re-derived calls from the 5' RACE reads in MiXCR, one entry per CDR3 protein. The sample includes 380,000 or so distinct CDR3 sequences, 20% seen only once; the top ten take under 15%. The specimen was blood, either unsorted or a sorted T cell fraction (not recorded which). Receptors were obtained from a male donor with ankylosing spondylitis or in good health (not recorded which). CDR3s include the opening cysteine and the closing phenylalanine or tryptophan. Each record gives: clone size, D gene, J gene, V gene, CDR3 DNA, CDR3 protein. The D gene is left open where the match is weak. The size entry is marked missing in some rows and otherwise reads once, few, many or a size class.

clone size: .; D gene: .; J gene: TRBJ1-1; V gene: TRBV4-2; CDR3 DNA: TGTGCCAGCAGCCAGGAGGGCTTCGAAGCTTTCTTT; CDR3 protein: CASSQEGFEAFF
clone size: few; D gene: .; J gene: TRBJ2-7; V gene: TRBV20-1; CDR3 DNA: TGCAGTGCTAGAGTGGCAGGGGATTTGTCCTACGAGCAGTACTTC; CDR3 protein: CSARVAGDLSYEQYF
clone size: .; D gene: .; J gene: TRBJ2-5; V gene: TRBV12-3/TRBV12-4; CDR3 DNA: TGTGCCAGCAGTTTAAGGGGGGGCTGGGAGACCCAGTACTTC; CDR3 protein: CASSLRGGWETQYF
clone size: .; D gene: TRBD1; J gene: TRBJ1-5; V gene: TRBV9; CDR3 DNA: TGTGCCAGCAGCGCAACAGGGGGTGGACAGCCCCAGCATTTT; CDR3 protein: CASSATGGGQPQHF
clone size: few; D gene: .; J gene: TRBJ2-1; V gene: TRBV4-2; CDR3 DNA: TGTGCCAGCAGCCAAGACAGATTATACAATGAGCAGTTCTTC; CDR3 protein: CASSQDRLYNEQFF
clone size: few; D gene: TRBD2; J gene: TRBJ2-3; V gene: TRBV13; CDR3 DNA: TGTGCCAGCAGCTTAGGGGGACTAGTCACAGATACGCAGTATTTT; CDR3 protein: CASSLGGLVTDTQYF
clone size: few; D gene: .; J gene: TRBJ2-1; V gene: TRBV5-6; CDR3 DNA: TGTGCCAGCAGCTTGTTCCGGGAGCCCTACAATGAGCAGTTCTTC; CDR3 protein: CASSLFREPYNEQFF
clone size: .; D gene: TRBD1; J gene: TRBJ2-1; V gene: TRBV7-6; CDR3 DNA: TGTGCCAGCAGCTTAAATCCAGGGGGCTTGCAGTTCTTC; CDR3 protein: CASSLNPGGLQFF
clone size: few; D gene: .; J gene: TRBJ2-3; V gene: TRBV12-3/TRBV12-4; CDR3 DNA: TGTGCCAGCAGTTTACGGCTAGCAGATACGCAGTATTTT; CDR3 protein: CASSLRLADTQYF
clone size: few; D gene: TRBD1; J gene: TRBJ2-1; V gene: TRBV12-3/TRBV12-4; CDR3 DNA: TGTGCCAGCAGTCCCACAGGGGGCGCGTACAATGAGCAGTTCTTC; CDR3 protein: CASSPTGGAYNEQFF
clone size: .; D gene: .; J gene: TRBJ2-7; V gene: TRBV14; CDR3 DNA: TGTGCCAGCAGCCCGACAGATAACTACGAGCAGTACTTC; CDR3 protein: CASSPTDNYEQYF
clone size: few; D gene: TRBD2; J gene: TRBJ2-1; V gene: TRBV20-1; CDR3 DNA: TGCAGTGTACGCCGGACTAGCGGAAACAATGAGCAGTTCTTC; CDR3 protein: CSVRRTSGNNEQFF
clone size: .; D gene: TRBD1; J gene: TRBJ2-7; V gene: TRBV4-1; CDR3 DNA: TGCGCCAGCAGAAAGACAGGGGGTAGGTACGAGCAGTACTTC; CDR3 protein: CASRKTGGRYEQYF
clone size: few; D gene: TRBD2; J gene: TRBJ2-1; V gene: TRBV7-9; CDR3 DNA: TGTGCCAGCAGCTTGAGTAGCGGGGGTATAAATGAGCAGTTCTTC; CDR3 protein: CASSLSSGGINEQFF
clone size: .; D gene: .; J gene: TRBJ2-2; V gene: TRBV4-1; CDR3 DNA: TGCGCCAGCAGCCAAGGCAGGGGCGACGGGGAGCTGTTTTTT; CDR3 protein: CASSQGRGDGELFF
clone size: few; D gene: .; J gene: TRBJ1-2; V gene: TRBV29-1; CDR3 DNA: TGCAGCGTTGAAGTGGTAGGGAACTATGGCTACACCTTC; CDR3 protein: CSVEVVGNYGYTF
clone size: .; D gene: .; J gene: TRBJ2-7; V gene: TRBV7-8; CDR3 DNA: TGTGCCAGCAGCTATACGCCGAGGCAGGGTCAGTACGAGCAGTACTTC; CDR3 protein: CASSYTPRQGQYEQYF
clone size: few; D gene: TRBD1; J gene: TRBJ2-3; V gene: TRBV29-1; CDR3 DNA: TGCAGCGTTGAACCCCGGGACAGGGGGACAGATACGCAGTATTTT; CDR3 protein: CSVEPRDRGTDTQYF
clone size: few; D gene: .; J gene: TRBJ2-3; V gene: TRBV7-8; CDR3 DNA: TGTGCCAGCAGCTTCAATCCTAGCCGAGATACGCAGTATTTT; CDR3 protein: CASSFNPSRDTQYF
clone size: .; D gene: .; J gene: TRBJ2-7; V gene: TRBV20-1; CDR3 DNA: TGCAGTGCCAGAGATGGGGAAAGGATATACGAGCAGTACTTC; CDR3 protein: CSARDGERIYEQYF